These 5 T cell receptor beta chains share one sample of origin, sequenced in a study of T cells expressing NK-cell markers. TCRdb re-analyzed the 5' RACE reads; it lists each CDR3 protein once, without DNA. This listing includes 150,000 to 170,000 distinct CDR3 sequences. Material for sequencing was blood T cells: a sorted CD56 or NKG2C T cell subset, CD4+ or CD8+ T cells, or bulk PBMC T cells (not recorded which). The receptors were sampled from a woman aged 50 to 65 in good health.

The V gene is TRBV15, the J gene TRBJ2-5; lacking DNA, the TRBD1 call made by TCRdb goes unchecked. Germline V gene sequence: CDR1 LNHNV, CDR2 YYDKDF (reference sequence). CDR3 length equals 15 residues. CDR3 residues: CATSSRGAPVKTQYF.

The chain is built from TRBV4-1 and TRBJ2-5; the D gene TCRdb calls, TRBD1, cannot be checked with no DNA. Per germline, CDR1 MGHRA and CDR2 YSYEKL. CDR3 size: 15 residues. The CDR3 protein is CASSAGQQYQETQYF.

The CDR3 here is CASSIPGPGQAGKNIQYF. The chain is built from TRBV5-5 and TRBJ2-4; TCRdb outputs TRBD1, but without DNA this stays unchecked. The V gene's germline CDR1 is SGHKS and CDR2 YYEKEE (reference sequence). The CDR3 sequence is 18 residues long.

This chain connects TRBV4-1 to TRBJ1-2; TCRdb selects TRBD1, and the lack of DNA leaves this call unchecked. CDR1 MGHRA and CDR2 YSYEKL come from the germline V gene. The CDR3 has 14 amino acids. The CDR3 protein is CASSPGQGNYGYTF.

V is TRBV6-5 and J is TRBJ2-5; the TRBD1 assignment by TCRdb is unverifiable without DNA. CDR1 MNHEY and CDR2 SVGAGI come from the germline V gene. The CDR3 loop spans 16 amino acids. CDR3 sequence: CASSYSRGAVQETQYF.